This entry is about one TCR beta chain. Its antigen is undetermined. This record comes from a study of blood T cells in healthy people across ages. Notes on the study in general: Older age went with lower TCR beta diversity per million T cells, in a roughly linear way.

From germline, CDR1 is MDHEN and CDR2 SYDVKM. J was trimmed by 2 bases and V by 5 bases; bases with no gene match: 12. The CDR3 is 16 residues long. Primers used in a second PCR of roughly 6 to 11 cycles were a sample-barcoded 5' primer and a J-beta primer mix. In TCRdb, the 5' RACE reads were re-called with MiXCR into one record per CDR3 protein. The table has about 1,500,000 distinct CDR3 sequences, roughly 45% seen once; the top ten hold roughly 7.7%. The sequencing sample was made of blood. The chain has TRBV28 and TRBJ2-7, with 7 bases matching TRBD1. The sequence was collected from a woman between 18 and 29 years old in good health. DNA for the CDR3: TGTGCCAGCAGTCTGACGTGGGGACAGAGAGCCTACGAGCAGTACTTC. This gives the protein CASSLTWGQRAYEQYF.